This T cell receptor (beta chain) stems from a study of T cell repertoires in cytomegalovirus infection. V was pared by 0 bases and J by 5 bases, with 7 bases between. The V gene's germline CDR1 is LNHNV and CDR2 YYDKDF (reference sequence). This CDR3 is 13 amino acids long. The sample holds a few counts of this clonotype. In TCRdb, the reads were re-called with MiXCR into one record per CDR3 protein. Among 200,000 to 300,000 distinct CDR3 sequences listed, about an eighth were seen once. This TCR derives from a human donor in good health (CMV status not recorded). Some clones in this sample may be carry-over from other donors' samples. This sequence joins TRBV15 and TRBJ1-2; D is unresolved. Sequenced: PBMCs. This CDR3 reads CATSRDQQYGYTF. CDR3 nucleotide sequence: TGTGCCACCAGCAGAGATCAACAGTATGGCTACACCTTC.